The 29 T cell receptor beta chains below were found in one sample sequenced in a study of blood T cell repertoires in COVID-19. Sequencing was performed with immunoSEQ multiplex PCR; in TCRdb, only in-frame clones are kept and a portion is missing. The data show 150,000 to 200,000 clones, with about 74% seen just once and 3% held by the top ten. Sample: peripheral blood. The origin of the receptors is a woman older than 75 with acute or convalescent COVID-19.

Written as DNA, the CDR3 is TGTGCCAGCACCAACCTACTAGCGGGACCAGATACGCAGTATTTT. This gives the protein CASTNLLAGPDTQYF. The V call is TRBV6-5, the J call TRBJ2-3, with 10 bases identical to TRBD2. The ends lost 7 bases at V and 4 bases at J; junction bases unmatched: 8. The germline CDR1 and CDR2 sequences are MNHEY and SVGAGI. The CDR3 has 15 amino acids.

This chain uses TRBV18 with TRBJ1-1; D call uncertain. The germline V gene encodes CDR1 KGHSH and CDR2 LQKENI. V was pared by 0 bases and J by 3 bases, with 20 bases between. This CDR3 comprises 18 residues. The CDR3 sequence: CASSPPNLRAGSDTEAFF. CDR3 coding DNA: TGTGCCAGCTCACCACCGAATTTGAGGGCCGGGTCGGACACTGAAGCTTTCTTT.

The J gene is TRBJ2-1, the V gene TRBV5-3; 8 positions agree with TRBD2. TRBV5-3 is given ORF status, its function remaining uncertain. This CDR3 comprises 16 residues. V lost 4 bases and J lost 4; bases outside the gene matches: 10. The CDR3 loop reads CARSPVGSGIYNEQFF. The CDR3 nucleotides are TGTGCCAGAAGCCCCGTCGGTAGCGGGATTTACAATGAGCAGTTCTTC.

V usage is TRBV6-5 and J usage is TRBJ2-7; 11 bases map to TRBD1. V lost 2 bases and J lost 4; bases outside the gene matches: 4. In germline, CDR1 is MNHEY, CDR2 SVGAGI. The CDR3 is 15 residues long. The chain's CDR3 is CASSYPGQGAYEQYF. CDR3 DNA sequence: TGTGCCAGCAGTTACCCCGGACAGGGGGCTTACGAGCAGTACTTC.

The V and J genes are TRBV27 and TRBJ2-7, with 8 bases matching TRBD2. J gave up 2 bases and V 6 bases, and 3 bases lay outside the gene matches. The CDR3 is made up of 13 amino acids. The germline gives CDR1 MNHEY, CDR2 SMNVEV (reference sequence). The CDR3 protein is CASRREVTYEQYF. The CDR3 nucleotides read TGTGCCAGCAGGCGGGAGGTCACCTACGAGCAGTACTTC.

The V call is TRBV6-5, the J call TRBJ2-1; D ambiguous. The length of the CDR3 is 10 residues. The V end lost 5 bases, the J end lost 6 bases, and 2 bases lay between the germline ends. Germline assignment: CDR1 MNHEY and CDR2 SVGAGI. CDR3 loop: CASSRNEQFF. The CDR3 DNA is TGTGCCAGCAGTCGCAATGAGCAGTTCTTC.

The rearrangement joins TRBV2 to TRBJ2-3; TRBD2 matches at 8 bases. This CDR3 comprises 16 residues. V was pared by 0 bases and J by 0 bases, with 2 bases of the junction left unmatched. Germline CDR1 and CDR2: SNHLY and FYNNEI. The DNA of the CDR3 is TGTGCCAGCAGTGAAGCCGCTAGCGGGAGCACAGATACGCAGTATTTT. Its protein is CASSEAASGSTDTQYF.

The V call is TRBV24-1, the J call TRBJ2-7, with TRBD2 matching over 9 bases. The CDR3 extends over 15 amino acids. Germline V gene lookup returns CDR1 KGHDR and CDR2 SFDVKD. After removal of 3 bases from V and 7 bases from J, the junction contained 9 bases not matched to a gene. This chain's CDR3 is CATSDPGLAPEEQYF. CDR3 sequence (DNA): TGTGCCACCAGTGATCCGGGACTAGCCCCGGAGGAGCAGTACTTC.

This rearrangement joins TRBV19 to TRBJ1-6, with TRBD1 identical over 10 bases. V was clipped by 3 bases and J by 7 bases; unmatched bases: 6. Looked up from germline, CDR1 is LNHDA and CDR2 is SQIVND (reference sequence). The CDR3 sequence is 16 residues long. This CDR3 reads CASSIRQGARNSPLHF. CDR3 nucleotide sequence: TGTGCCAGTAGTATTCGACAGGGGGCTAGGAATTCACCCCTCCACTTT.

The count of this clone is one. The chain employs TRBV7-9 and TRBJ2-2; the D gene is possibly TRBD2 (6 bases). The V gene lost 5 bases and the J gene lost 3 bases, with 13 bases spanning the gap. The length of the CDR3 is 15 residues. Germline lookup yields CDR1 SEHNR and CDR2 FQNEAQ (reference sequence). Written as DNA, the CDR3 is TGTGCCAGCAGCAGCTCCCGGGAGTACACCGGGGAGCTGTTTTTT. This sequence encodes CASSSSREYTGELFF.

The V gene is TRBV28, the J gene TRBJ2-1, with 10 bases lining up with TRBD1. The CDR3 has 16 amino acids. Looked up from germline, CDR1 is MDHEN and CDR2 is SYDVKM. After removal of 0 bases from V and 9 bases from J, the junction contained 8 bases not matched to a gene. CDR3 in DNA: TGTGCCAGCAGTTTATGGGGAGACAGGGGGCAACGTGAGCAGTTCTTC. Its translation is CASSLWGDRGQREQFF. The full variable domain, in which reference TRBV28 and TRBJ2-1 provide the parts outside the CDR3, is DVKVTQSSRYLVKRTGEKVFLECVQDMDHENMFWYRQDPGLGLRLIYFSYDVKMKEKGDIPEGYSVSREKKERFSLILESASTNQTSMYLCASSLWGDRGQREQFFGPGTRLTVL.

The chain joins TRBV7-2 to TRBJ2-5; TRBD2 is a possible D gene (7 bases). Trimming pared 1 base from V and 7 bases from J, leaving 16 bases between. This CDR3 has 15 residues. Germline CDR1 reads SGHTA; CDR2 reads FQGNSA. Written as DNA, the CDR3 is TGTGCCAGCAGCTTAGGGGTTGCGGGGGCATGGACCCAGTACTTC. This sequence encodes CASSLGVAGAWTQYF.

The V and J genes are TRBV28 and TRBJ2-5; 7 bases are a match to TRBD2. Germline V gene data show CDR1 as MDHEN and CDR2 as SYDVKM. This CDR3 is 14 amino acids long. After removal of 5 bases from V and 2 bases from J, the junction contained 5 bases not matched to a gene. As DNA, the CDR3 is TGTGCCAGCAGTGAACCGGGACTACAAGAGACCCAGTACTTC. This codes for CASSEPGLQETQYF.

This clone has ten or more counts. J is TRBJ2-7 and V is TRBV5-5; 9 positions match TRBD1. The length of the CDR3 is 15 residues. Germline V gene lookup returns CDR1 SGHKS and CDR2 YYEKEE (reference sequence). V dropped 2 bases and J dropped 4; count of bases not matched to a gene: 7. CDR3 loop: CASSFVGTGPYEQYF. The CDR3 region has the DNA TGTGCCAGCAGCTTCGTAGGGACAGGGCCGTACGAGCAGTACTTC. Full variable domain (outside the CDR3, taken from reference TRBV5-5 and TRBJ2-7): DAGVTQSPTHLIKTRGQQVTLRCSPISGHKSVSWYQQVLGQGPQFIFQYYEKEERGRGNFPDRFSARQFPNYSSELNVNALLLGDSALYLCASSFVGTGPYEQYFGPGTRLTVT.

This chain joins TRBV10-2 and TRBJ1-2, with D hard to call. The CDR3 totals 13 residues. The germline gives CDR1 WSHSY, CDR2 SAAADI. V lost 3 bases and J 7 bases, leaving 12 bases between the germline ends. CDR3 loop: CASSDLGLGGYTF. The CDR3, as DNA: TGCGCCAGCAGTGATCTCGGGTTGGGTGGCTACACCTTC.

The chain is built from TRBV6-5 and TRBJ2-7, with 7 bases aligning to TRBD2. The CDR3 has 14 amino acids. Germline assignment: CDR1 MNHEY and CDR2 SVGAGI. Losses at the gene ends were 2 bases for V and 6 bases for J; bases not matched to a gene: 7. CDR3 residues: CASSYVGRAVEQYF. DNA of the CDR3: TGTGCCAGCAGTTACGTTGGGAGGGCCGTCGAGCAGTACTTC.

In this sample, this clone turned up a few times. This chain links TRBV18 with TRBJ1-1; D gene unclear. This CDR3 has 14 residues. The germline CDR1 and CDR2 sequences are KGHSH and LQKENI. Trimming cost V 2 bases and J 2 bases, with 9 bases left between them. CDR3 bases: TGTGCCAGCTCACCAGTAGAAGCTAACACTGAAGCTTTCTTT. Translation gives CASSPVEANTEAFF. The full variable domain, in which reference TRBV18 and TRBJ1-1 provide the parts outside the CDR3, is NAGVMQNPRHLVRRRGQEARLRCSPMKGHSHVYWYRQLPEEGLKFMVYLQKENIIDESGMPKERFSAEFPKEGPSILRIQQVVRGDSAAYFCASSPVEANTEAFFGQGTRLTVV.

The gene calls are TRBV7-2 and TRBJ1-6, with D unresolved. Germline V gives CDR1 SGHTA, CDR2 FQGNSA. Trimming cost V 2 bases and J 7 bases, with 15 bases left between them. This CDR3 comprises 16 residues. CDR3 protein: CASSLNPGSRNSPLHF. CDR3 coding DNA: TGTGCCAGCAGCTTAAACCCGGGGTCTCGGAATTCACCCCTCCACTTT.

This clone was seen once. This chain connects TRBV3-1 (or the pseudogene TRBV3-2) to TRBJ1-4, with unresolved D. The CDR3 is 14 amino acids. Germline V gene data show CDR1 as LGHDT and CDR2 as YNNKEL (reference sequence). Between the trimmed V and J ends, which lost 1 base and 7 bases, there was a span of 10 bases. The CDR3 bases are TGTGCCAGCAGCCAAGGAGAGGCTGGTGAAAAACTGTTTTTT. Translating gives CASSQGEAGEKLFF.

The chain uses TRBV5-1 and TRBJ2-2; 12 bases map to TRBD1. The CDR3 runs to 15 residues. V lost 4 bases to trimming and J lost 6 bases; unmatched junction nucleotides: 4. Germline V gives CDR1 SGHRS, CDR2 YFSETQ. The CDR3 spells CASSPGTGGPGELFF. CDR3 coding DNA: TGCGCCAGCAGCCCAGGGACAGGGGGCCCCGGGGAGCTGTTTTTT.

V gene TRBV7-3 combines with J gene TRBJ2-7; maybe TRBD1 (6 bases). CDR1 SGHTA and CDR2 FQGTGA come from the germline V gene. V was trimmed by 3 bases and J by 3 bases, leaving 9 bases between them. The CDR3 is 13 residues long. The CDR3: CASSLGDNYEQYF. The CDR3, as DNA: TGTGCCAGCAGCTTGGGGGACAACTACGAGCAGTACTTC.

The rearrangement links TRBV3-1 (or the pseudogene TRBV3-2) to TRBJ2-7, with a tentative D call TRBD2 (5 bases). CDR1 is LGHDT and CDR2 is YNNKEL in the germline V gene (reference sequence). The CDR3 has 16 amino acids. The V and J ends lost 3 bases and 2 bases respectively, with 17 bases between them. The CDR3 DNA reads TGTGCCAGCAGCCACCCTAGGTCGGGATTTGCCTACGAGCAGTACTTC. Its protein is CASSHPRSGFAYEQYF.

The rearrangement links TRBV5-1 to TRBJ2-5; D is unresolved. CDR1 is SGHRS, CDR2 YFSETQ, per germline. This CDR3 has 14 amino acids. Trimming cost V 0 bases and J 5 bases, with 11 bases left between them. CDR3 protein: CASSLGGFWETQYF. The CDR3 DNA is TGCGCCAGCAGCTTGGGCGGTTTCTGGGAGACCCAGTACTTC. The full variable domain, its missing parts supplied by reference TRBV5-1 and TRBJ2-5, is KAGVTQTPRYLIKTRGQQVTLSCSPISGHRSVSWYQQTPGQGLQFLFEYFSETQRNKGNFPGRFSGRQFSNSRSEMNVSTLELGDSALYLCASSLGGFWETQYFGPGTRLLVL.

This clone was recorded once. This chain joins TRBV4-3 and TRBJ2-3, with unresolved D. The ends were cut back, 1 base at V and 2 bases at J, with 10 bases in the middle. CDR1 and CDR2 from the germline V gene are LGHNA and YSLEER. The CDR3 is 15 amino acids. CDR3 nucleotides: TGCGCCAGCAGCCAAGCCCCCGCGCCCACAGATACGCAGTATTTT. It is translated as CASSQAPAPTDTQYF.

This rearrangement joins TRBV24-1 to TRBJ2-5; D is uncertain. Germline V gene data show CDR1 as KGHDR and CDR2 as SFDVKD. This CDR3 has 12 amino acids. Trimming left V 2 bases short and J 5 bases short, with 5 bases between. This chain's CDR3 is CATSDYMETQYF. In DNA form, the CDR3 reads TGTGCCACCAGTGATTACATGGAGACCCAGTACTTC.

V gene TRBV19 combines with J gene TRBJ1-5; D remains unclear. Germline V lookup: CDR1 LNHDA, CDR2 SQIVND (reference sequence). The CDR3 has 14 residues. The V and J ends lost 8 bases and 2 bases respectively, with 13 bases between them. The DNA for the CDR3 is TGTGCCAGTGGCTATGGGGAGGGCAATCAGCCCCAGCATTTT. Protein sequence: CASGYGEGNQPQHF.

The chain recombines TRBV6-2 or TRBV6-3 with TRBJ2-7; D is uncertain. CDR1 MNHEY and CDR2 SVGEGT come from the germline V gene. V was clipped by 0 bases and J by 6 bases, with 3 bases between them. The CDR3 spans 11 residues. DNA for the CDR3: TGTGCCAGCAGTTACTCGAGCGAGCAGTACTTC. Translation gives CASSYSSEQYF.

The chain has TRBV29-1 and TRBJ1-1; no clear D. CDR3 size: 13 residues. V dropped 4 bases and J dropped 0 bases, with 9 bases sitting between them. The germline V gene encodes CDR1 SQVTM and CDR2 ANQGSEA. The chain's CDR3 is CSVGASMNTEAFF. The CDR3 DNA sequence: TGCAGCGTTGGTGCCAGTATGAACACTGAAGCTTTCTTT.

The chain couples TRBV28 to TRBJ1-1; 8 positions match TRBD1. The length of the CDR3 is 18 residues. In germline, CDR1 is MDHEN, CDR2 SYDVKM. V gave up 4 bases and J gave up 4 bases; unmatched junction bases: 17. CDR3 in amino acids: CASSSGGPGTFEGTEAFF. In DNA, the CDR3 is TGTGCCAGCAGTTCAGGGGGCCCGGGGACCTTTGAAGGCACTGAAGCTTTCTTT.